The rows below give T cell receptor beta chains drawn from one sample of a study of blood T cell repertoires in COVID-19. Sequencing was performed with immunoSEQ multiplex PCR; in TCRdb, only in-frame clones are kept and a portion is missing. The top ten clones hold around 3.8% of a sample with over 200,000 clones, over 80% of them seen once. The material sequenced was PBMCs or T cells enriched from blood (not recorded which). These receptors all stem from a woman younger than 45 who had been exposed to COVID-19. Both conserved end residues are part of each CDR3. Each record gives: V gene, J gene, CDR3 protein.

v_gene: TRBV6-5; j_gene: TRBJ2-4; CDR3aa: CASSYLGTGGQVF
v_gene: TRBV5-1; j_gene: TRBJ1-2; CDR3aa: CASSEDRGGYTF
v_gene: TRBV10-2; j_gene: TRBJ2-1; CDR3aa: CASSHRDSKSITSGGNEQFF
v_gene: TRBV28; j_gene: TRBJ2-1; CDR3aa: CASSPRARNEQFF
v_gene: TRBV7-7; j_gene: TRBJ2-5; CDR3aa: CASSLGQGAGETQYF
v_gene: TRBV4-1; j_gene: TRBJ1-2; CDR3aa: CASSHGSLGYTF
v_gene: TRBV19; j_gene: TRBJ1-5; CDR3aa: CAVGGTGGSFSNQPQHF
v_gene: TRBV27; j_gene: TRBJ1-2; CDR3aa: CASSLSLNYGYTF
v_gene: TRBV24-1; j_gene: TRBJ2-5; CDR3aa: CATSDLMGRWGRQQETQYF
v_gene: TRBV29-1; j_gene: TRBJ1-1; CDR3aa: CSASAGNTEAFF
v_gene: TRBV19; j_gene: TRBJ2-7; CDR3aa: CASSIDRDTYEQYF
v_gene: TRBV12-3/TRBV12-4; j_gene: TRBJ1-4; CDR3aa: CASSFKTNEKLFF
v_gene: TRBV9; j_gene: TRBJ2-5; CDR3aa: CASSPQGLLKETQYF
v_gene: TRBV6-2/TRBV6-3; j_gene: TRBJ1-1; CDR3aa: CASSGGWNTEAFF
v_gene: TRBV29-1; j_gene: TRBJ2-5; CDR3aa: CSVCLAGFQETQYF
v_gene: TRBV25-1; j_gene: TRBJ2-5; CDR3aa: CASSDSLRLAGEETQYF
v_gene: TRBV4-1; j_gene: TRBJ2-6; CDR3aa: CASSPGQGRRSSGANVLTF
v_gene: TRBV19; j_gene: TRBJ1-5; CDR3aa: CASSIGIFSNQPQHF
v_gene: TRBV6-6; j_gene: TRBJ2-1; CDR3aa: CASSYSTRPPVNEQFF
v_gene: TRBV5-4; j_gene: TRBJ1-1; CDR3aa: CASKPGQGEGTEAFF
v_gene: TRBV5-5; j_gene: TRBJ2-3; CDR3aa: CASSLASIASTDTQYF
v_gene: TRBV11-2; j_gene: TRBJ2-7; CDR3aa: CASSPISRTGSSYEQYF
v_gene: TRBV11-2; j_gene: TRBJ2-1; CDR3aa: CASSLDAGGGNEQFF
v_gene: TRBV6-5; j_gene: TRBJ1-5; CDR3aa: CASSPGFEPQHF
v_gene: TRBV1; j_gene: TRBJ1-1; CDR3aa: CTSSQDVRGVEWTEAFF
v_gene: TRBV5-1; j_gene: TRBJ2-3; CDR3aa: CASSRDSISYTQYF
v_gene: TRBV3-1/TRBV3-2; j_gene: TRBJ2-3; CDR3aa: CASSQGLRRERRHTDTQYF
v_gene: TRBV19; j_gene: TRBJ1-5; CDR3aa: CASSIGSGPEPQHF
v_gene: TRBV2; j_gene: TRBJ2-7; CDR3aa: CASSEGATPFSYEQYF
v_gene: TRBV5-6; j_gene: TRBJ1-2; CDR3aa: CASSEDRGNYGYTF
v_gene: TRBV21-1; j_gene: TRBJ2-2; CDR3aa: CASRPGQGDTGELFF
v_gene: TRBV3-1/TRBV3-2; j_gene: TRBJ2-1; CDR3aa: CASSQDPFKVITGSLNEQFF
v_gene: TRBV5-1; j_gene: TRBJ2-7; CDR3aa: CASSSGTGSTYEQYF
v_gene: TRBV3-1/TRBV3-2; j_gene: TRBJ2-7; CDR3aa: CASSQDGRGYEQYF
v_gene: TRBV3-1/TRBV3-2; j_gene: TRBJ2-7; CDR3aa: CASSPSRYEQYF
v_gene: TRBV3-1/TRBV3-2; j_gene: TRBJ2-7; CDR3aa: CASSQDTGGYEQYF
v_gene: TRBV2; j_gene: TRBJ2-5; CDR3aa: CASRSGLAGAETQYF
v_gene: TRBV6-1; j_gene: TRBJ1-1; CDR3aa: CASSEPTGNMNTEAFF
v_gene: TRBV2; j_gene: TRBJ2-3; CDR3aa: CASSIGLADTQYF
v_gene: TRBV5-1; j_gene: TRBJ1-5; CDR3aa: CASSVTGGNQPQHF
v_gene: TRBV3-1/TRBV3-2; j_gene: TRBJ2-1; CDR3aa: CASSRETSSYNEQFF
v_gene: TRBV21-1; j_gene: TRBJ1-6; CDR3aa: CASSVLRDTISRVPDSPLHF
v_gene: TRBV5-1; j_gene: TRBJ1-6; CDR3aa: CASSLRGAAGRDSPLHF